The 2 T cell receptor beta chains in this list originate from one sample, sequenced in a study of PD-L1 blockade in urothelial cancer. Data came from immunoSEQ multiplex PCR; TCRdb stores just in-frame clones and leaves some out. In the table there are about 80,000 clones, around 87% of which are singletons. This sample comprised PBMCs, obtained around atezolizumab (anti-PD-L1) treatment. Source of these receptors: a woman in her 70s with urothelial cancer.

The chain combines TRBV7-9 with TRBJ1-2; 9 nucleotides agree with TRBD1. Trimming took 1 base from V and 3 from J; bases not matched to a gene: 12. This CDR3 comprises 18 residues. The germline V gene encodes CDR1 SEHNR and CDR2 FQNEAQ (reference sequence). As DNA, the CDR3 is TGTGCCAGCAGCTTAGGGATATGGGGGACAGGGACTTACTATGGCTACACCTTC. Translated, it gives CASSLGIWGTGTYYGYTF.

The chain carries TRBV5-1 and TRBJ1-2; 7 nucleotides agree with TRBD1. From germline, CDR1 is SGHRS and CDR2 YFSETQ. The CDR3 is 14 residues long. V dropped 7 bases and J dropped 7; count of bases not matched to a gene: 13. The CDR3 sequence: CASSLVRGLGGYTF. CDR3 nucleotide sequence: TGCGCCAGCTCCCTGGTTAGGGGGCTAGGTGGCTACACCTTC. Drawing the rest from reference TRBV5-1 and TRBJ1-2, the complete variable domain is KAGVTQTPRYLIKTRGQQVTLSCSPISGHRSVSWYQQTPGQGLQFLFEYFSETQRNKGNFPGRFSGRQFSNSRSEMNVSTLELGDSALYLCASSLVRGLGGYTFGSGTRLTVV.